Shown below are 3 T cell receptor beta chains from a single sample sequenced in a study of regulatory T cells in long-lasting Graves disease. Time point denoted: newly diagnosed GD, antithyroid drugs for less than 3 months. RNA from PBMCs was the source of the TCR library. Through Arm-PCR of CDR3 regions and iRepertoire HTBI primers, TCR beta libraries were built. MiXCR was run by TCRdb on the multiplex PCR reads, yielding one entry per CDR3 protein. The table lists roughly 520,000 distinct CDR3 sequences, around 11% of them singletons. This sample also belongs to another study, concerning T cells in Graves' hyperthyroidism and ophthalmopathy.

The sample here was peripheral blood mononuclear cells (PBMCs), taken at new diagnosis, from a patient treated with antithyroid drugs. These receptors originate from a woman aged 25-40 years with Graves disease.

This clonotype was seen many times. The genes are TRBV10-3 and TRBJ2-1; a weak D match, TRBD2 (6 bases). The CDR3 has 14 amino acids. Germline lookup yields CDR1 ENHRY and CDR2 SYGVKD. Trimming cost V 7 bases and J 7 bases, with 17 bases left between them. For the CDR3, the DNA is TGTGCCATCACCGAGCTAGGACTACTTAATGAGCAGTTCTTC. It encodes CAITELGLLNEQFF.

Many counts were recorded for this clonotype. The chain couples TRBV18 to TRBJ1-1, with D possibly being TRBD1 (5 bases). The germline V gene has CDR1 KGHSH and CDR2 LQKENI. CDR3 length equals 13 residues. With 1 base removed from V and 6 bases from J, the gap between germline ends came to 9 bases. CDR3 residues: CASSPRGRAEAFF. The CDR3 coding sequence is TGTGCCAGCTCACCACGGGGCAGGGCTGAAGCTTTCTTT.

This clonotype was detected many times. The chain joins TRBV29-1 to TRBJ2-1, with D perhaps TRBD2 (6 bases). This CDR3 is built from 15 residues. With 3 bases removed from V and 0 bases from J, the gap between germline ends came to 12 bases. Germline CDR1 SQVTM, CDR2 ANQGSEA. The CDR3 reads CSVDIRGSSYNEQFF. The CDR3, as DNA: TGCAGCGTTGATATTCGGGGGAGCTCCTACAATGAGCAGTTCTTC.